These T cell receptor beta chains were read from a single sample in a study of cytomegalovirus exposure and HLA in healthy donors. Profiling relied on immunoSEQ multiplex PCR, and the TCRdb table lists in-frame clones only, not all of them. Of about 98,000 clones listed, about two thirds are singletons. The sequenced material came from PBMCs. These receptors were taken from a man aged 50 to 60 in good health and CMV-seronegative. CDR3s include the opening cysteine and the closing phenylalanine or tryptophan. Fields, in order: V gene, clone size, J gene, D gene, CDR3 DNA, CDR3 protein. D genes are given only for firm matches. For some rows the clone size is stated as once, few or many, or as a class when expanded; others skip it.

>TRBV19|NA|TRBJ2-3|TRBD1
TGTGCCACCCGGACAGGGGCCACAGATACGCAGTATTTT
CATRTGATDTQYF
>TRBV30|few|TRBJ1-3|NA
TGTGCCTGGAGTGTTATGGGGCCTGGAAACACCATATATTTT
CAWSVMGPGNTIYF
>TRBV7-9|NA|TRBJ2-7|TRBD1
TGTGCCAGCAGCTTAGGAGTTTTGGGACAGGGTAGCTCCTACGAGCAGTACTTC
CASSLGVLGQGSSYEQYF
>TRBV4-2|NA|TRBJ2-5|NA
TGTGCCAGCAGCCAAGATGGGAGGGGGAGGGAAGAGACCCAGTACTTC
CASSQDGRGREETQYF
>TRBV5-1|NA|TRBJ2-7|NA
TGCGCCAGCAGGCGACAGGCCAACTACGAGCAGTACTTC
CASRRQANYEQYF
>TRBV4-1|NA|TRBJ1-2|NA
TGCGCCAGCAGCCAAGGGCAGGGTGTTGGCTATGGCTACACCTTC
CASSQGQGVGYGYTF
>TRBV11-2|NA|TRBJ2-7|TRBD1
TGTGCCAGCAGGCCATTTATGGGACAGAGCTACGAGCAGTACTTC
CASRPFMGQSYEQYF
>TRBV30|once|TRBJ2-2|TRBD2
TGTGCCTGGACCACAGCGGGAGGGCCCCACGGGGAGCTGTTTTTT
CAWTTAGGPHGELFF
>TRBV11-2|NA|TRBJ2-1|NA
TGTGCCAGCAAGGGGTTCTCCTACAATGAGCAGTTCTTC
CASKGFSYNEQFF
>TRBV15|once|TRBJ1-5|TRBD1
TGTGCCACCAGCAGAGGGGACAGGGATCAGCCCCAGCATTTT
CATSRGDRDQPQHF
>TRBV30|NA|TRBJ1-2|NA
TGTGCCTGGGGCCGGGGATACTATGGCTACACCTTC
CAWGRGYYGYTF
>TRBV18|NA|TRBJ2-7|NA
TGTGCCAGCTCCGAGAGGGGGGGACAGGACGAGCAGTACTTC
CASSERGGQDEQYF
>TRBV15|NA|TRBJ2-7|TRBD2
TGTGCCACCAGCACGACTAGCGCCTTCTACGAGCAGTACTTC
CATSTTSAFYEQYF
>TRBV5-1|NA|TRBJ2-5|NA
TGCGCCAGCAGCTTCAGGGCCGAAAAACAAGAGACCCAGTACTTC
CASSFRAEKQETQYF
>TRBV28|NA|TRBJ2-7|TRBD2
TGTGCCAGCAGAACGATAGCGGGAGGGCCTTCGGTCGAGCAGTACTTC
CASRTIAGGPSVEQYF
>TRBV5-5|NA|TRBJ1-6|NA
TGTGCCAGCAGCTTGGGGCTAGACAGGCAAGCGAGGAATTCACCCCTCCACTTT
CASSLGLDRQARNSPLHF
>TRBV28|NA|TRBJ2-1|TRBD2
TGTGCCAGCAGTTCATCAGGACTAGCGGTTGAGCAGTTCTTC
CASSSSGLAVEQFF
>TRBV10-3|NA|TRBJ2-7|TRBD2
TGTGCCATCAGTGAGAGAGGGCCCCTAGCGGGGTCGAGCTCCTACGAGCAGTACTTC
CAISERGPLAGSSSYEQYF
>TRBV5-1|NA|TRBJ1-2|NA
TGCGCCAGCAGCTTGGAACAGGGCTATGGCTACACCTTC
CASSLEQGYGYTF
>TRBV5-5|NA|TRBJ1-5|NA
TGTGCCAGCAGCTTGGACGGGATTCAGCCCCAGCATTTT
CASSLDGIQPQHF
>TRBV10-1|NA|TRBJ2-2|TRBD1
TGCGCCAGCAGTCGACAGGGAACAACCGGGGAGCTGTTTTTT
CASSRQGTTGELFF
>TRBV6-1|NA|TRBJ2-7|TRBD2
TGTGCCAGCAGTGGAACTAATAGCGGGAAGGGGTTCGAGCAGTACTTC
CASSGTNSGKGFEQYF